This is a list of T cell receptor beta chains from one sample in a study of T cell repertoires in cytomegalovirus infection. TCRdb reprocessed the reads with MiXCR, giving one entry per CDR3 protein. The data show around 140,000 distinct CDR3 sequences, about 6.5% seen once. Sequenced input: PBMCs. The receptors were sampled from a human donor in good health (CMV status not recorded). Some clones in this sample may be carry-over from other donors' samples. Both conserved end residues are part of each CDR3. Fields, in order: V gene, D gene, J gene, clone size, CDR3 DNA, CDR3 protein. D genes are given only for firm matches. The size of a clone is reported for some rows only, either as once, few or many, or as a class for expanded clones.

TRBV29-1	TRBD1	TRBJ1-3	many	TGCAGCGTCTTAATAGACAGGGGCGAGACAACTGGAAACACCATATATTTT	CSVLIDRGETTGNTIYF
TRBV2	NA	TRBJ2-7	NA	TGTGCCAGCACCGGACGGGGGTTTTACGAGCAGTACTTC	CASTGRGFYEQYF
TRBV15	NA	TRBJ2-3	NA	TGTGCCACCAGCAGATATCCACCCGATACGCAGTATTTT	CATSRYPPDTQYF
TRBV28	TRBD1	TRBJ1-1	few	TGTGCCAGCAGTGGAAGCTCAGGGGGCTACACTGAAGCTTTCTTT	CASSGSSGGYTEAFF
TRBV29-1	TRBD1	TRBJ1-1	many	TGCAGCGCCACGACAGGGTTCACTGAAGCTTTCTTT	CSATTGFTEAFF
TRBV20-1	NA	TRBJ2-1	few	TGCAGTGCCGCGCTCTGGGGTTTGGACAATGAGCAGTTCTTC	CSAALWGLDNEQFF
TRBV19	NA	TRBJ2-1	many	TGTGCCAGTAGTATCCTCGGGGGTCCTAATGAGCAGTTCTTC	CASSILGGPNEQFF
TRBV7-9	NA	TRBJ2-1	many	TGTGCCAGCAGCTTATATTCCGGACAGTCCTACAATGAGCAGTTCTTC	CASSLYSGQSYNEQFF
TRBV6-6	TRBD1	TRBJ1-3	NA	TGTGCCAGCAGTTACTCCCCGACTGGACAGGGCTCTGGAAACACCATATATTTT	CASSYSPTGQGSGNTIYF
TRBV7-2	NA	TRBJ1-1	many	TGTGCCAGCAGCTGGGGCCAAGCCAGAACTGAAGCTTTCTTT	CASSWGQARTEAFF
TRBV7-2	TRBD2	TRBJ2-3	NA	TGTGCCAGCAGCCCGGGACTAGCGGGGGGGTTTAGCACAGATACGCAGTATTTT	CASSPGLAGGFSTDTQYF
TRBV6-1	NA	TRBJ1-2	many	TGTGCCAGCAGTGAATCTCACACGCCTAACTATGGCTACACCTTC	CASSESHTPNYGYTF
TRBV7-2	NA	TRBJ1-2	many	TGTGCCAGCAGCTTAGGACGGGGGAGTAACTATGGCTACACCTTC	CASSLGRGSNYGYTF
TRBV28	NA	TRBJ2-7	many	TGTGCCAGCAGACCGGGCGGGACTGAGACCTACGAGCAGTACTTC	CASRPGGTETYEQYF
TRBV7-3	TRBD2	TRBJ2-1	many	TGTGCCAGCAGCTCCACTAGCGGGGGGACTCGGGAGCAGTTCTTC	CASSSTSGGTREQFF
TRBV7-3	TRBD2	TRBJ2-3	many	TGTGCCAGCAGCCCTTTCCTACTAGCGGGCTCCACAGATACGCAGTATTTT	CASSPFLLAGSTDTQYF
TRBV10-3	TRBD1	TRBJ2-5	few	TGTGCCATCAGTAGCCGGGACAGGGGTCAAGAGACCCAGTACTTC	CAISSRDRGQETQYF
TRBV24-1	TRBD1	TRBJ2-7	NA	TGTGCCACCAGTGCCGCAAGACCGGGACAGGCGTCCTACGAGCAGTACTTC	CATSAARPGQASYEQYF
TRBV9	NA	TRBJ1-1	NA	TGTGCCAGCAGCGTTGCGGGGAGGGAGGGTGAAGCTTTCTTT	CASSVAGREGEAFF
TRBV7-3	NA	TRBJ2-1	few	TGTGCCAGCAGCTTAATCAGCGCCGATGAGCAGTTCTTC	CASSLISADEQFF
TRBV19	NA	TRBJ1-1	NA	TGTGCCAGTAGTACCCCACAGGTATCGAACACTGAAGCTTTCTTT	CASSTPQVSNTEAFF
TRBV5-5	NA	TRBJ1-4	NA	TGTGCCAGCAGCTTGGCCTTGTCGAGGGATGAAAAACTGTTTTTT	CASSLALSRDEKLFF